A selection of T cell receptor beta chains follows, all from one sample in a study of graft-versus-host responses after intestinal transplantation. Only in-frame clones appear in the TCRdb table, and some are missing; sequencing was by immunoSEQ multiplex PCR. The sample lists 80,000 to 100,000 clones, almost 90% occurring once. The antigens for these receptors are not known. The specimen comprised unstimulated CD4+ T cells sorted from spleen or lymph node cells, sampled before intestinal transplant. These receptors all come from a human donor who received an intestinal transplant. The CDR3 runs from the conserved cysteine through the conserved F or W. A D gene is named only where the DNA matches it firmly.

D,J,V,CDR3
TRBD2,TRBJ2-1,TRBV25-1,CASSESERGPYNEQFF
NA,TRBJ2-5,TRBV11-2,CASSPGLQETQYF
NA,TRBJ1-5,TRBV6-1,CASSEAWNYSNQPQHF
TRBD1,TRBJ1-6,TRBV28,CASSSGQGVNSPLHF
NA,TRBJ2-7,TRBV5-1,CASSTDGSSYEQYF
NA,TRBJ2-7,TRBV21-1,CASSTNRGGASYEQYF
TRBD2,TRBJ2-1,TRBV7-3,CASSPVGVAGDEQFF
NA,TRBJ1-5,TRBV6-5,CASSNPGGQGPQHF
NA,TRBJ1-3,TRBV15,CATSRGGGSGNTIYF
NA,TRBJ1-1,TRBV5-1,CASSLAWNTEAFF
TRBD2,TRBJ2-7,TRBV5-4,CASSPAVGGFEQYF
NA,TRBJ2-2,TRBV5-1,CASSPEGGAIYTGELFF
TRBD1,TRBJ2-2,TRBV2,CAIPGQSTGELFF
NA,TRBJ1-1,TRBV7-8,CASSHGRGEAFF
TRBD1,TRBJ2-2,TRBV5-6,CASSLWGTGGFGELFF
NA,TRBJ1-1,TRBV20-1,CSARQAEAFF
NA,NA,TRBV9,CASSPAGNYEQYF
NA,TRBJ1-1,TRBV18,CASSPQGPYNEAFF
TRBD1,TRBJ2-7,TRBV2,CASRPGTGPYEQYF
NA,TRBJ2-1,TRBV12-5,CASGLPPGWGEQFF
NA,TRBJ2-3,TRBV19,CASRDYQDTQYF
TRBD1,TRBJ1-2,TRBV11-1,CASSYLGTGYGYTF
NA,TRBJ1-6,TRBV19,CASSTDNSPLHF
TRBD1,TRBJ1-2,TRBV18,CASSLSGTGFGGYTF